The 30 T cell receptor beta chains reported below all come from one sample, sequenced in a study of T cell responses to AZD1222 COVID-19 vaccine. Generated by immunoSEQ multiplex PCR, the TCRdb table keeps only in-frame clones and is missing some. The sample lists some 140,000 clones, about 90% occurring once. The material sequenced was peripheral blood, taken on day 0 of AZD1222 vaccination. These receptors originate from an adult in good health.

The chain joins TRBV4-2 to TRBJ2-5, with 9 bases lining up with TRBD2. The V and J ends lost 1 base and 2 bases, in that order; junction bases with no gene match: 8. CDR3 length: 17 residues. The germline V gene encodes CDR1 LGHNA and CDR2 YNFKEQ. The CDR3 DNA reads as TGTGCCAGCAGCCAAGCCTTAGCGGGGGCCCCACAAGAGACCCAGTACTTC. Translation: CASSQALAGAPQETQYF.

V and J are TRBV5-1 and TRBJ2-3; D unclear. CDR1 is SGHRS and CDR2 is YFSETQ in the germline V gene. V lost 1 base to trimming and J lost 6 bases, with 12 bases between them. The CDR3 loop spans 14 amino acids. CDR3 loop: CASSLFSVDDTQYF. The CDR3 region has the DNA TGCGCCAGCAGCTTGTTTTCGGTGGACGATACGCAGTATTTT.

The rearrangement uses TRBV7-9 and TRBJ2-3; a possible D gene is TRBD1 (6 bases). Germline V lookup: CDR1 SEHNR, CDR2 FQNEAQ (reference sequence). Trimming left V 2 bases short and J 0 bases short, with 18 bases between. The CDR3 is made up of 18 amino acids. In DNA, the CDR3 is TGTGCCAGCAGCTTATGGGGGCCCGGGGACCCTAGCACAGATACGCAGTATTTT. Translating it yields CASSLWGPGDPSTDTQYF.

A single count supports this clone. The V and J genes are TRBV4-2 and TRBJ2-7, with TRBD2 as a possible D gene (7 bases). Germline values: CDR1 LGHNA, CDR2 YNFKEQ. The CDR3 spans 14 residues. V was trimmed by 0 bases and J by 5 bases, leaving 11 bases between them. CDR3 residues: CASSQDRGGHEQYF. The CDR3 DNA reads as TGTGCCAGCAGCCAAGACAGGGGAGGGCACGAGCAGTACTTC.

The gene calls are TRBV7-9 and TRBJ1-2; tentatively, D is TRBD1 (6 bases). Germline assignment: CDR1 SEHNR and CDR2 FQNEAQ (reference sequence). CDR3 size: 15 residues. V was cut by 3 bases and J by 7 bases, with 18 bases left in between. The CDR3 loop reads CASSLAGDVLLGYTF. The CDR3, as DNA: TGTGCCAGCAGCTTGGCAGGGGACGTTCTGCTTGGCTACACCTTC. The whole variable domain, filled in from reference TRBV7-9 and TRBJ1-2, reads DTGVSQNPRHKITKRGQNVTFRCDPISEHNRLYWYRQTLGQGPEFLTYFQNEAQLEKSRLLSDRFSAERPKGSFSTLEIQRTEQGDSAMYLCASSLAGDVLLGYTFGSGTRLTVV.

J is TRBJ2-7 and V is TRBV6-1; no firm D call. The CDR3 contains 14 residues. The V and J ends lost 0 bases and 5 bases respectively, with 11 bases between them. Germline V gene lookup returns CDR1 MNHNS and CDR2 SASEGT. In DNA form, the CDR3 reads TGTGCCAGCAGTGAAGCGTGGCCGTCAGACGAGCAGTACTTC. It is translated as CASSEAWPSDEQYF.

In nucleotides, the CDR3 is TGCAGCGCCCGAACAGGGGGCTCCTATAATTCACCCCTCCACTTT. It encodes CSARTGGSYNSPLHF. The chain employs TRBV29-1 and TRBJ1-6, with 8 nucleotides matching TRBD1. This CDR3 contains 15 residues. Germline V CDR1 and CDR2: SQVTM, ANQGSEA. Unmatched junction bases numbered 5, after V lost 7 bases and J lost 0 bases.

The CDR3 DNA is TGTGCCAGCAGCTTGTGGGGGGCTTTTGTGCAGAACACAATGAATACGCAGTATTTT. Translating gives CASSLWGAFVQNTMNTQYF. The rearrangement joins TRBV5-4 to TRBJ2-3; the D gene could be TRBD1 or TRBD2 (6 bases each). This CDR3 is built from 19 residues. Germline CDR1 is SGHNT and CDR2 is YYREEE (reference sequence). Trimming removed 1 base at V and 7 bases at J, with 28 bases between.

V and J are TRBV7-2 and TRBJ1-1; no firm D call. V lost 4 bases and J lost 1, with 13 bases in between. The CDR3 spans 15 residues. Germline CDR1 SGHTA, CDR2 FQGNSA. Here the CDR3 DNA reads TGTGCCAGCAGCTCCCCGGACCTACAGAACACTGAAGCTTTCTTT. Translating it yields CASSSPDLQNTEAFF.

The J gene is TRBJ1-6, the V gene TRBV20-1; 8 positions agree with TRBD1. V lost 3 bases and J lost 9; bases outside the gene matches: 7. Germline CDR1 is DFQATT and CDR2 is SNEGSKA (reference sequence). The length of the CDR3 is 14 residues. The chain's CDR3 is CSASGTGPSSPLHF. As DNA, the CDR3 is TGCAGTGCTAGTGGGACAGGTCCGAGTTCACCCCTCCACTTT.

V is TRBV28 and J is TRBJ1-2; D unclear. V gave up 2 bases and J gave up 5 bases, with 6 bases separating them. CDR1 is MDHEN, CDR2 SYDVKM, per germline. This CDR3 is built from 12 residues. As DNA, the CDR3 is TGTGCCAGCAGTTTAATCCGTTATGGCTACACCTTC. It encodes CASSLIRYGYTF.

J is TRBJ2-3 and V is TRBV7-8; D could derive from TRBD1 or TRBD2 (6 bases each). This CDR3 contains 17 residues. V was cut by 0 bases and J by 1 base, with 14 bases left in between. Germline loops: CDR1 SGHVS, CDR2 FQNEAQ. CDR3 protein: CASSLAKGGWGTDTQYF. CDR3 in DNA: TGTGCCAGCAGCTTAGCGAAGGGGGGTTGGGGCACAGATACGCAGTATTTT.

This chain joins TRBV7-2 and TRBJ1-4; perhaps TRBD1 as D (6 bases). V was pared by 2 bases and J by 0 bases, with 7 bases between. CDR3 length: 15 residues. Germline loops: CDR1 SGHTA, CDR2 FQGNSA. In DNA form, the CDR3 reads TGTGCCAGCAGCTTACAGGGGACAACTAATGAAAAACTGTTTTTT. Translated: CASSLQGTTNEKLFF.

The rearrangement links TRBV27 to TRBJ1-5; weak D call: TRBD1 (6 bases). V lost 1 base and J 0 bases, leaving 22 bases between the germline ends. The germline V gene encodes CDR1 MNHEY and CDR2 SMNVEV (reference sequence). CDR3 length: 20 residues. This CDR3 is CASSLYGTSAPLNSNQPQHF. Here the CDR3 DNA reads TGTGCCAGCAGTTTATATGGGACATCGGCCCCCCTAAATAGCAATCAGCCCCAGCATTTT.

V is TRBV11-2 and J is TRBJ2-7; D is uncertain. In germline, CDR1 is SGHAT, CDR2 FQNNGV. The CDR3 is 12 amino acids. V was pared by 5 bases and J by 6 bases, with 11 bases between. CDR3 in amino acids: CASSIFSPEQYF. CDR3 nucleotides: TGTGCCAGCAGCATCTTCTCACCCGAGCAGTACTTC.

CDR3 in DNA: TGTGCCAGTCACGCCCAGGGTTTTTATTCACCCCTCCACTTT. This encodes CASHAQGFYSPLHF. The V and J genes are TRBV2 and TRBJ1-6; TRBD1 is a possible D gene (5 bases). This CDR3 is built from 14 residues. Trimming left V 9 bases short and J 8 bases short, with 17 bases between. Germline CDR1 SNHLY, CDR2 FYNNEI.

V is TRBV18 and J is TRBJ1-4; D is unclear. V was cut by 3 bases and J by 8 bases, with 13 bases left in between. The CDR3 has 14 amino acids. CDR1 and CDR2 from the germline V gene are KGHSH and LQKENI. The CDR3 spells CASSPDKVEEKLFF. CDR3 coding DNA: TGTGCCAGCTCACCCGACAAGGTCGAAGAAAAACTGTTTTTT.

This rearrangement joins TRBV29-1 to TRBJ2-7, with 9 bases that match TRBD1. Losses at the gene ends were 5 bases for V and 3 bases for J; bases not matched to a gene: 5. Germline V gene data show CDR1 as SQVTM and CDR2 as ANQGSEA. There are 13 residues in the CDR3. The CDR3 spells CSVPGTGLYEQYF. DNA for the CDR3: TGCAGCGTTCCAGGGACAGGGCTCTACGAGCAGTACTTC.

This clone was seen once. The CDR3 reads CASRPTGNNSPLHF. The CDR3 region has the DNA TGTGCCAGCAGGCCTACAGGGAATAATTCACCCCTCCACTTT. This rearrangement joins TRBV6-4 to TRBJ1-6; perhaps TRBD1 as D (6 bases). Per germline, CDR1 MRHNA and CDR2 SNTAGT. V lost 6 bases to trimming and J lost 5 bases, with 11 bases between them. The CDR3 contains 14 residues.

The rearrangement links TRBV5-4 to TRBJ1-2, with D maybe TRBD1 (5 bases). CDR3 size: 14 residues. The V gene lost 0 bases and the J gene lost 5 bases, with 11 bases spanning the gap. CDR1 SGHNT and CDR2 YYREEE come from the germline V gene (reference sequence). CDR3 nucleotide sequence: TGTGCCAGCAGCTTGGGGGACTTGCGGTATGGCTACACCTTC. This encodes CASSLGDLRYGYTF.

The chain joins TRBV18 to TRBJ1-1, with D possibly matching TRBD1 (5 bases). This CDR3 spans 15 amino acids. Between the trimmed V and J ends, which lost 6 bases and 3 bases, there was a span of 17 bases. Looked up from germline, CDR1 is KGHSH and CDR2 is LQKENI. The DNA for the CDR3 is TGTGCCAGCTCCCTTACCGGACGGGGGGACACTGAAGCTTTCTTT. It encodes CASSLTGRGDTEAFF.

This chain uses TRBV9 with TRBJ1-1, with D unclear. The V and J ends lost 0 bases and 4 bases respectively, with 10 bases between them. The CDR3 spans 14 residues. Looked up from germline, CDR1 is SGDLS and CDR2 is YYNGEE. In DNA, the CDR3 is TGTGCCAGCAGCGTAGACGGGAGCGGCACTGAAGCTTTCTTT. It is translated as CASSVDGSGTEAFF.

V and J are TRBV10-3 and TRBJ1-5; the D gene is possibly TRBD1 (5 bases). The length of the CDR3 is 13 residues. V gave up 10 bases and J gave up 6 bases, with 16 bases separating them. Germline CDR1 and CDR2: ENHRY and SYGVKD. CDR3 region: CATGGEGGQPQHF. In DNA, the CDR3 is TGTGCCACGGGAGGGGAGGGTGGTCAGCCCCAGCATTTT.

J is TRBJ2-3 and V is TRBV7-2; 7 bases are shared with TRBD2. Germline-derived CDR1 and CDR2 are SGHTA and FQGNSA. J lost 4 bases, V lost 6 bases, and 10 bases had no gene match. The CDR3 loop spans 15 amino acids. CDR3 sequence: CASRASGLRADTQYF. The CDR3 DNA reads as TGTGCCAGCAGAGCTAGCGGTCTTCGGGCAGATACGCAGTATTTT.

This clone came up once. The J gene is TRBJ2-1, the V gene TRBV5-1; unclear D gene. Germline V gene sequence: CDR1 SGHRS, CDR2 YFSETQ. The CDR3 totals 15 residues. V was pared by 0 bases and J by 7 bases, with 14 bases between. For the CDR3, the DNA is TGCGCCAGCAGCTTGGAAGGGCGTGAACGGAATGAGCAGTTCTTC. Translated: CASSLEGRERNEQFF. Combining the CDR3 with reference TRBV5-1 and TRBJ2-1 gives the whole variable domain KAGVTQTPRYLIKTRGQQVTLSCSPISGHRSVSWYQQTPGQGLQFLFEYFSETQRNKGNFPGRFSGRQFSNSRSEMNVSTLELGDSALYLCASSLEGRERNEQFFGPGTRLTVL.

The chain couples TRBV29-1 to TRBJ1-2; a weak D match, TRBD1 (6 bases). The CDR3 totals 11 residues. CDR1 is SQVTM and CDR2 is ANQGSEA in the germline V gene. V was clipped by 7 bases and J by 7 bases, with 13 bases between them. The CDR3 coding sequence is TGCAGCGCCTTCAGGGGTAGTGGCTACACCTTC. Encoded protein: CSAFRGSGYTF.

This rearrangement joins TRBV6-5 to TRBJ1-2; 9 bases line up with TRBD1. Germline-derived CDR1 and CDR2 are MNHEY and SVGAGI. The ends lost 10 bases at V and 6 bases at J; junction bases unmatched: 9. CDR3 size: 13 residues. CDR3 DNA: TGTGCCAACCACAGGGGGCTGGGGGATGGCTACACCTTC. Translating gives CANHRGLGDGYTF.

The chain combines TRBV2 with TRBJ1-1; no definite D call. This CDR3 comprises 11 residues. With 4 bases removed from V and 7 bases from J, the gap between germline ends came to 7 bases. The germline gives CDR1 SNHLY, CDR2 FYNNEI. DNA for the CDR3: TGTGCCAGCAGTGTTTTCAGTGAAGCTTTCTTT. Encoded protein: CASSVFSEAFF.

The CDR3 coding sequence is TGTGCCAGCAGTTACTTCGGGGGCCGGGGTCAGCCCCAGCATTTT. Amino acids: CASSYFGGRGQPQHF. The V call is TRBV6-2 or TRBV6-3, the J call TRBJ1-5; perhaps TRBD1 as D (6 bases). The length of the CDR3 is 15 residues. V was pared by 1 base and J by 6 bases, with 13 bases between. In germline, CDR1 is MNHEY, CDR2 SVGEGT.

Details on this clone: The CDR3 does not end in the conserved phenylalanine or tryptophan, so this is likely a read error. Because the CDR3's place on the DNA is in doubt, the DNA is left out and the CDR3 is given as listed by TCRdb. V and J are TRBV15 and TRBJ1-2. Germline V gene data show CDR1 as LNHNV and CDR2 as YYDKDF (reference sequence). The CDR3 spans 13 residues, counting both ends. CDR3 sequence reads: CATSRILPPRLHL.